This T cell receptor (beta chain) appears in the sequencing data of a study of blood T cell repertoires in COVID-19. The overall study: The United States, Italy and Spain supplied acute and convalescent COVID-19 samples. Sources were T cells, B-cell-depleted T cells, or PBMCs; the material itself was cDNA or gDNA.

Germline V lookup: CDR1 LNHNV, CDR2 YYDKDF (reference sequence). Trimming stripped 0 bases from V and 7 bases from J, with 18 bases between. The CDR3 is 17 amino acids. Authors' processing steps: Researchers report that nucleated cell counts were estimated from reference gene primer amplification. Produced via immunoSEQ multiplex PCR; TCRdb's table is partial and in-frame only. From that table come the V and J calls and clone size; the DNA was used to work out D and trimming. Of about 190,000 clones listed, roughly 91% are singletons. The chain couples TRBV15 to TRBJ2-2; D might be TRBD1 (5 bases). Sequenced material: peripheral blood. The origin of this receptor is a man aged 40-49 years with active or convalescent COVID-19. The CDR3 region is CATSRDLRRAHGGELFF. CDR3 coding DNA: TGTGCCACCAGCAGAGATCTCCGCAGGGCCCATGGCGGGGAGCTGTTTTTT.